Shown below are 3 T cell receptor beta chains from a single sample sequenced in a study of T cells after posttransplantation cyclophosphamide (dated by TCRdb to the mid-2010s). The library came from the immunoSEQ multiplex PCR assay. TCRdb's version of the immuneACCESS table is confined to in-frame rearrangements and falls short of the full clone set. An unresolved V gene accounts for under half of the shortfall where checked; the remainder is of unknown origin. This sample holds just over 65,000 clones; around 93% were observed only once. About 3.1% of the sample is taken by the ten largest. Sequencing was done on a sample of PBMCs. Receptors originate from a woman under 40 in good health and a related stem cell transplant donor.

This clone was observed a single time. The gene calls are TRBV10-3 and TRBJ1-5; D is ambiguous. The germline V gene encodes CDR1 ENHRY and CDR2 SYGVKD. With 4 bases removed from V and 0 bases from J, the gap between germline ends came to 7 bases. CDR3 length: 14 amino acids. This CDR3 is CAISVDGSNQPQHF. For the CDR3, the DNA is TGTGCCATCAGTGTTGACGGTAGCAATCAGCCCCAGCATTTT.

CDR3 region: CASSAGTGGLKEQFF. The CDR3 DNA follows: TGTGCCAGCAGCGCCGGGACAGGGGGCTTAAAGGAGCAGTTCTTC. The V and J genes are TRBV7-9 and TRBJ2-1, with 12 bases fitting TRBD1. This CDR3 contains 15 residues. The V segment lost 5 bases and the J segment 10 bases; nucleotides outside the gene matches: 9. The germline V gene encodes CDR1 SEHNR and CDR2 FQNEAQ (reference sequence).

This chain connects TRBV5-6 to TRBJ1-2; no firm D call. V was trimmed by 0 bases and J by 5 bases, leaving 8 bases between them. The CDR3 covers 13 residues. CDR1 is SGHDT, CDR2 YYEEEE, per germline. CDR3 sequence reads: CASSLGTAYGYTF. In DNA, the CDR3 is TGTGCCAGCAGCTTGGGGACGGCTTATGGCTACACCTTC. The whole variable domain, remainder taken from reference TRBV5-6 and TRBJ1-2, is DAGVTQSPTHLIKTRGQQVTLRCSPKSGHDTVSWYQQALGQGPQFIFQYYEEEERQRGNFPDRFSGHQFPNYSSELNVNALLLGDSALYLCASSLGTAYGYTFGSGTRLTVV.